This T cell receptor (beta chain) emerged from a study of CD8+ T cells in alopecia areata. Across the whole study: Treated patients swallowed 5 to 10 mg of oral tofacitinib twice daily.

Study-wide points: Compared with mice, patients displayed less clear TCR sharing, possibly for HLA-related reasons. Lesional tissue from the scalp (especially in alopecia totalis/universalis) showed higher clonality than normal scalp.

On this clone: Its antigen remains unknown.

Collected material from alopecia areata patients comprised lesional scalp punch biopsies and peripheral blood. Following extraction, RNA underwent reverse transcription to cDNA, which served as the sequencing template. Profiled with immunoSEQ multiplex PCR; TCRdb holds only in-frame clones, not every one. The table records some 130,000 clones, approximately 48% of them present only once. This TCR came from a human donor with alopecia areata. The sample here was CD8+ T cells sorted from blood, taken at week 0.

The CDR3 loop is CATSRDSRSQYF. The CDR3 bases are TGTGCCACCAGCAGAGATAGTCGGTCCCAGTACTTC. The J gene is TRBJ2-5, the V gene TRBV15; no clear D. Trimming took 0 bases from V and 9 from J, leaving 8 bases between them. Germline CDR1 LNHNV, CDR2 YYDKDF (reference sequence). This CDR3 has 12 amino acids. Combining the CDR3 with reference TRBV15 and TRBJ2-5 gives the whole variable domain DAMVIQNPRYQVTQFGKPVTLSCSQTLNHNVMYWYQQKSSQAPKLLFHYYDKDFNNEADTPDNFQSRRPNTSFCFLDIRSPGLGDTAMYLCATSRDSRSQYFGPGTRLLVL.